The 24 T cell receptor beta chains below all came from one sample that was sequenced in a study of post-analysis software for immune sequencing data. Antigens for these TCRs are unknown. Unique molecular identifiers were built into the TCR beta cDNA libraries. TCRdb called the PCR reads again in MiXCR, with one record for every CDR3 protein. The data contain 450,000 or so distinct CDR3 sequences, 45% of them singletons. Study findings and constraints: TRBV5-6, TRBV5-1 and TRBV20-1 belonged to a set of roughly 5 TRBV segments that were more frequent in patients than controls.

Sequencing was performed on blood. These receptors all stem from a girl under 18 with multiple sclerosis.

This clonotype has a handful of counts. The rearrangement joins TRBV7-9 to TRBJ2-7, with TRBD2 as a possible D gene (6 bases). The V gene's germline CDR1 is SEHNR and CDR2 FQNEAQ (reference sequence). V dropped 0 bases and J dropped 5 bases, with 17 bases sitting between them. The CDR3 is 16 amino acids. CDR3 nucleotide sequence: TGTGCCAGCAGCTTAGCGTCCCTAGCGACGAGGAACGAGCAGTACTTC. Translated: CASSLASLATRNEQYF.

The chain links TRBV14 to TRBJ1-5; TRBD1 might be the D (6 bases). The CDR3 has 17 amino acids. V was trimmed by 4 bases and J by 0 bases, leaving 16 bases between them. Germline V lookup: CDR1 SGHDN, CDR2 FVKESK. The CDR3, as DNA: TGTGCCAGCAGCCCTTCCGGACAGTTCCCTAGCAATCAGCCCCAGCATTTT. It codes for CASSPSGQFPSNQPQHF.

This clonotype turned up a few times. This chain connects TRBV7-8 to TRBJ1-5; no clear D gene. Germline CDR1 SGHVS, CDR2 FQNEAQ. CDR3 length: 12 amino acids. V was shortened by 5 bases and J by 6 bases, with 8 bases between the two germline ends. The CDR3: CASSPTAQPQHF. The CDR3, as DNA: TGTGCCAGCAGCCCGACCGCTCAGCCCCAGCATTTT.

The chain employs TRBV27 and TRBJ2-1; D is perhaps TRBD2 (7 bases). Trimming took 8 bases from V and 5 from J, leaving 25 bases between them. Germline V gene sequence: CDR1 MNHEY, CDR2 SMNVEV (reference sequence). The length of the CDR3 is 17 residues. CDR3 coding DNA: TGTGCCAGCCTTAGGGGGGGGCCACTGCGGGGTGACAATGAGCAGTTCTTC. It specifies CASLRGGPLRGDNEQFF.

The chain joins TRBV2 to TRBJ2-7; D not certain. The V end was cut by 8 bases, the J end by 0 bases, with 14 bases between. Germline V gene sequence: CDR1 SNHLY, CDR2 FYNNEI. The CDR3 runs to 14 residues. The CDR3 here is CASRRRHLSYEQYF. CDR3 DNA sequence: TGTGCCAGCCGACGAAGACACCTCTCCTACGAGCAGTACTTC. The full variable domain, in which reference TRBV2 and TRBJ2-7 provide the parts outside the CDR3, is EPEVTQTPSHQVTQMGQEVILRCVPISNHLYFYWYRQILGQKVEFLVSFYNNEISEKSEIFDDQFSVERPDGSNFTLKIRSTKLEDSAMYFCASRRRHLSYEQYFGPGTRLTVT.

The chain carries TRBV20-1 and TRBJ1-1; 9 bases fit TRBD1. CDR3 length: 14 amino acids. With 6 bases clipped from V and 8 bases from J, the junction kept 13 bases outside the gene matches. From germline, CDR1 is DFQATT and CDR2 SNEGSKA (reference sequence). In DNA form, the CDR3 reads TGCAGTGCGAGATACAGGGGGCGGATCGGAGAAGCTTTCTTT. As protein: CSARYRGRIGEAFF.

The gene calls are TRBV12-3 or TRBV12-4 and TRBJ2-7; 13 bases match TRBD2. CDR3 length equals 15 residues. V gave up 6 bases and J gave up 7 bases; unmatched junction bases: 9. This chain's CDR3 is CASSPGLAGPDEQYF. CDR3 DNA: TGTGCCAGCAGCCCGGGACTAGCGGGGCCAGATGAGCAGTACTTC.

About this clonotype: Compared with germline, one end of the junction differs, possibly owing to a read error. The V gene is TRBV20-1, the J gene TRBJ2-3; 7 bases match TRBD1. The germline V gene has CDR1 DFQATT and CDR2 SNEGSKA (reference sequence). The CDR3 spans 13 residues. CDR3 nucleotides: TGCAGTGGGGACAGCCCTAGCACAGGTACGCAGTATTTT. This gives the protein CSGDSPSTGTQYF.

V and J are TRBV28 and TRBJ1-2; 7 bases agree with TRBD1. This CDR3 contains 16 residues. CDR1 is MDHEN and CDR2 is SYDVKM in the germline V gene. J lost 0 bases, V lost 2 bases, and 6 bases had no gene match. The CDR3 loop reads CASSLRGTAPNYGYTF. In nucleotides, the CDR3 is TGTGCCAGCAGTTTAAGGGGGACAGCACCTAACTATGGCTACACCTTC.

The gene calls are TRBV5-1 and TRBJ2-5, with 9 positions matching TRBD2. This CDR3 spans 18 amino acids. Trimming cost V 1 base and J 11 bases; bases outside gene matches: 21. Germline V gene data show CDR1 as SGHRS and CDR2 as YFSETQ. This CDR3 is CASSLRLTSGGATGEQYF. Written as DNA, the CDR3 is TGCGCCAGCAGCTTGCGCCTGACTAGCGGAGGAGCTACGGGGGAGCAGTACTTC.

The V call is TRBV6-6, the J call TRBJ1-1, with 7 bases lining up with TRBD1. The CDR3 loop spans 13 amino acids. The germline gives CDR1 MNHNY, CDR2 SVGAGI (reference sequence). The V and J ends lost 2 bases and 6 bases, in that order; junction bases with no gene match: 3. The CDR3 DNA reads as TGTGCCAGCAGTTACGGGCAGGGGGCTGAAGCTTTCTTT. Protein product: CASSYGQGAEAFF.

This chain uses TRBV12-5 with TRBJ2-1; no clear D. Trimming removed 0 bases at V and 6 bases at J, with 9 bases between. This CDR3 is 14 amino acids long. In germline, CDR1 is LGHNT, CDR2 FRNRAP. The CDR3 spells CASGLVPGANEQFF. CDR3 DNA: TGTGCTAGTGGTTTGGTACCAGGTGCCAATGAGCAGTTCTTC.

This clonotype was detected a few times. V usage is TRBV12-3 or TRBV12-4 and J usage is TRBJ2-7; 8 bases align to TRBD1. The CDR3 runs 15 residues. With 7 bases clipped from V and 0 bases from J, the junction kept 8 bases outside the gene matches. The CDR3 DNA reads TGTGCCAGCAAGATGACCGGGACAGGCTCCTACGAGCAGTACTTC. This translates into CASKMTGTGSYEQYF.

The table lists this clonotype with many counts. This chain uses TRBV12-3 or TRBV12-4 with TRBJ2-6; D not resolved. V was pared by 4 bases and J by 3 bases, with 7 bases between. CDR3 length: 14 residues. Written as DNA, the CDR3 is TGTGCCAGCAGTTGGGGAAGTGGGGCCAACGTCCTGACTTTC. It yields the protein CASSWGSGANVLTF.

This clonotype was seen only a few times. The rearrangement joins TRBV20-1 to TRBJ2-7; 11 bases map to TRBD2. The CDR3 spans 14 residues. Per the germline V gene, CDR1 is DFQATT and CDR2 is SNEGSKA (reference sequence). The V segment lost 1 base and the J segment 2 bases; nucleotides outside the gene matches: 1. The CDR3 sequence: CSARAGLAAYEQYF. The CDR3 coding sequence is TGCAGTGCTAGAGCGGGACTAGCGGCCTACGAGCAGTACTTC.

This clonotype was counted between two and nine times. The CDR3 reads CSVEVWGGSTNEQFF. The CDR3 coding sequence is TGCAGCGTTGAGGTTTGGGGGGGATCGACGAATGAGCAGTTCTTC. The chain has TRBV29-1 and TRBJ2-1; the match to TRBD2 covers 7 bases. This CDR3 comprises 15 residues. Trimming removed 3 bases from V and 7 bases from J; junction bases left unmatched: 12. The germline V gene has CDR1 SQVTM and CDR2 ANQGSEA.

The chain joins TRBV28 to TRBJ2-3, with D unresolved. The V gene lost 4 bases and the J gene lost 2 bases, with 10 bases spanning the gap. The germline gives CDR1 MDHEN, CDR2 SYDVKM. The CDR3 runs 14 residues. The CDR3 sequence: CASSSQTNTDTQYF. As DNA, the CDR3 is TGTGCCAGCAGTTCCCAGACAAACACAGATACGCAGTATTTT.

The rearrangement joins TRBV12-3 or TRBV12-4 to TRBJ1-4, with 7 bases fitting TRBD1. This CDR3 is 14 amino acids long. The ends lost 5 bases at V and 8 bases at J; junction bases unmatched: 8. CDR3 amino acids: CASSEDRVREKLFF. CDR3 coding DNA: TGTGCCAGCAGTGAAGACAGGGTGAGGGAAAAACTGTTTTTT.

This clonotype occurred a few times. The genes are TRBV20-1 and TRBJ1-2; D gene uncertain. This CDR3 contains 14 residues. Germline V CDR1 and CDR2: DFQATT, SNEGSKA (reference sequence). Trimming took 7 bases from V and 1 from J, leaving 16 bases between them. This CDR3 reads CSEVRQTFNYGYTF. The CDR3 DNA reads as TGCAGTGAGGTTCGGCAGACATTTAACTATGGCTACACCTTC.

This CDR3 is CASTDRGKNIQYF. The CDR3 nucleotides read TGTGCCAGCACCGACAGAGGGAAAAACATTCAGTACTTC. The rearrangement links TRBV12-3 or TRBV12-4 to TRBJ2-4; the D call may be TRBD1 or TRBD2 (5 bases each). The CDR3 totals 13 residues. V was clipped by 7 bases and J by 4 bases, with 11 bases between them.

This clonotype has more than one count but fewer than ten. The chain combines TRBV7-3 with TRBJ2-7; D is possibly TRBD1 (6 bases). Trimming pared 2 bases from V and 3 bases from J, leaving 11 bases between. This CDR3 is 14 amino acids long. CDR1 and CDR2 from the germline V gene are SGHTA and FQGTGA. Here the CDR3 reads CASSLGRGGYEQYF. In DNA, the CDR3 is TGTGCCAGCAGCTTAGGCAGGGGCGGCTACGAGCAGTACTTC.

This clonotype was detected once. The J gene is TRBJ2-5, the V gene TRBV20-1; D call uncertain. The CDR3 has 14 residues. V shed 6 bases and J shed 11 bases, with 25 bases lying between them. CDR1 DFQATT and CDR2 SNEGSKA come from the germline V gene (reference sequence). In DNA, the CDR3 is TGCAGTGCCAACCCCCCGGCTGCTCTCAATGAGCAGTACTTC. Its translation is CSANPPAALNEQYF.

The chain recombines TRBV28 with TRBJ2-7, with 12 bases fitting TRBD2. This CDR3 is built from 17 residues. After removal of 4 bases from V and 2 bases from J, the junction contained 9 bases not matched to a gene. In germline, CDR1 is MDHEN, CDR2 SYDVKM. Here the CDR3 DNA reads TGTGCCAGCAGTTCCCCTGGACTAGCGGGATTTACCTACGAGCAGTACTTC. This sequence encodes CASSSPGLAGFTYEQYF.

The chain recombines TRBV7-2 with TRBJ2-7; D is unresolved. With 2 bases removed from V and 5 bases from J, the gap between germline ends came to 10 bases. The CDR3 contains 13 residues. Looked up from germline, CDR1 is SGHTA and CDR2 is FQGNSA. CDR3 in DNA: TGTGCCAGCAGCTTATGGGTCACTCACGAGCAGTACTTC. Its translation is CASSLWVTHEQYF.